This TCR beta chain was recorded in a study of CD8 T cells in ankylosing spondylitis listed by TCRdb under 2017. General notes on the study: The study set out to find disease-linked TCR variants by profiling T cell receptor beta repertoires in ankylosing spondylitis patients and healthy donors. Peripheral blood was sampled, and synovial fluid was additionally collected from ankylosing spondylitis patients. The full study cohort comprised about 25 ankylosing spondylitis patients and approximately 100 healthy donors.

The germline ends are 14 bases apart after V is trimmed by 7 bases and J by 4 bases. Measured from the cysteine to the phenylalanine, the CDR3 is 14 residues long. Left in the record is the CDR3 DNA by itself, 42 bases read in frame from the first base. Reading the germline V gene gives CDR1 MNHNS and CDR2 SASEGT. The sequencer was an Illumina HiSeq 2500. TCR beta libraries were prepared by quantitative 5'-RACE with molecular barcodes. Per the authors' processing: Disease-linked TCR variants were identified with a new computational method built on a probabilistic model of VDJ rearrangement. TCRdb ran its own pipeline on the public reads, namely fastp trimming at Q25 and MiXCR clone calling, and kept in-frame beta chains. When rows share a CDR3 protein, they turn into one entry using the most common DNA and genes. TCRdb's processing, not the authors' own work, is the source of the V and J calls. The sample includes a few hundred thousand distinct CDR3 sequences, with approximately 11% observed a single time. In total, the top ten clones hold roughly 6.8% of the sample.

Study-wide findings and limitations: A TCR beta motif made up of 7 to 9 highly homologous amino acid variants appeared to be characteristic of blood from ankylosing spondylitis patients. In peripheral blood, the disease-linked clones were found at relatively low frequencies and had a CD8+ phenotype. Some TCR beta motif variants had previously been reported in synovial fluid and blood of reactive arthritis patients, which suggested common disease-initiation mechanisms. The disease-linked clones were reported to be significantly enriched in matched synovial fluid samples from ankylosing spondylitis patients.

This clonotype was seen at least ten times. Its cognate antigen has yet to be identified. No qualities accompany the bases; no much larger clone lies one base away. The sequence links TRBV6-1 to TRBJ1-5, with the D gene not clear enough to name. Sequencing used blood, either unsorted or a sorted T cell fraction (not recorded which). This TCR was sampled from a male donor with ankylosing spondylitis or in good health (not recorded which). The CDR3 loop reads CASTSSTSNQPQHF. The base sequence is TGTGCCAGCACATCAAGTACCTCTAATCAGCCCCAGCATTTT.